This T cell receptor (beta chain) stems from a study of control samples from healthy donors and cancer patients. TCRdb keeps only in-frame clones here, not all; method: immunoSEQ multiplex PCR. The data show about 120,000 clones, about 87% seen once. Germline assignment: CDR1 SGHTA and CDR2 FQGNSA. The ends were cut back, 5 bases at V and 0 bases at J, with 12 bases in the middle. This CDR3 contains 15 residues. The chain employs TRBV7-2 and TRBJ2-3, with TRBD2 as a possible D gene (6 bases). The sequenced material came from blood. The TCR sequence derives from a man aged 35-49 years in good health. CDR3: CASSLGTPSTDTQYF. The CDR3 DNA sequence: TGTGCCAGCAGCCTCGGGACTCCTAGCACAGATACGCAGTATTTT.